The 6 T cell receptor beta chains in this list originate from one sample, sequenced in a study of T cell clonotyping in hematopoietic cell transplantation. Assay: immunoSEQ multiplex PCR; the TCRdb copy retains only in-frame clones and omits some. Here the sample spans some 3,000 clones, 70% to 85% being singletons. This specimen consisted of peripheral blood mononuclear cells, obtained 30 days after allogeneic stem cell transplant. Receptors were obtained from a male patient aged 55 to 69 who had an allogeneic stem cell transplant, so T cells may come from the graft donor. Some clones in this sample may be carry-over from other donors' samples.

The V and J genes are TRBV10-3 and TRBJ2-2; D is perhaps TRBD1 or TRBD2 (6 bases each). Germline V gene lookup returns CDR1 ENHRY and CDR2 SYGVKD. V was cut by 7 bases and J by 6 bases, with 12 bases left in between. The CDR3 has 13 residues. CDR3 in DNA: TGTGCCATCACCGGGGGCAACGCCGGGGAGCTGTTTTTT. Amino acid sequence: CAITGGNAGELFF.

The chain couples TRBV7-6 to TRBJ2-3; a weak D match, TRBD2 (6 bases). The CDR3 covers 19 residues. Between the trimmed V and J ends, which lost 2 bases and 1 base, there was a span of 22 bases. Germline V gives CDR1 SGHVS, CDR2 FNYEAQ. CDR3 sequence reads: CASSLTRPLRGGGTDTQYF. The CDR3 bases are TGTGCCAGCAGCTTAACCCGTCCTTTACGGGGAGGTGGCACAGATACGCAGTATTTT. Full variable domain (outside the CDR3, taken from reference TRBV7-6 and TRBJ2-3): GAGVSQSPRYKVTKRGQDVALRCDPISGHVSLYWYRQALGQGPEFLTYFNYEAQQDKSGLPNDRFSAERPEGSISTLTIQRTEQRDSAMYRCASSLTRPLRGGGTDTQYFGPGTRLTVL.

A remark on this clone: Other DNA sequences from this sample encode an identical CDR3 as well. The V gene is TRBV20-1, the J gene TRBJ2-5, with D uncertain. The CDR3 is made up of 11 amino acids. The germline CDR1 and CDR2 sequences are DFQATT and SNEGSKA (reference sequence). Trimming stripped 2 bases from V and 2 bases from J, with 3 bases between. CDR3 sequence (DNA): TGCAGTGCTAGACCGCAAGAGACCCAGTACTTC. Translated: CSARPQETQYF.

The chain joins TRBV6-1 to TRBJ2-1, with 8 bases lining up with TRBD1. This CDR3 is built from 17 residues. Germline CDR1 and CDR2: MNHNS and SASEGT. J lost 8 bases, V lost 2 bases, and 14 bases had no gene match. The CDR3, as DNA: TGTGCCAGCAGTGAAAGTTTCAGGGCAGGGGGCTTGGATGAGCAGTTCTTC. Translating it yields CASSESFRAGGLDEQFF.

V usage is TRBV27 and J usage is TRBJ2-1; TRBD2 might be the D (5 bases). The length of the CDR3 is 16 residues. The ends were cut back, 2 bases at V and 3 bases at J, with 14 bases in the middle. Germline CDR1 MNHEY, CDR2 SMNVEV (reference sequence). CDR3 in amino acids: CASSLGRGGYYNEQFF. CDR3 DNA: TGTGCCAGCAGTTTAGGCCGAGGCGGGTACTACAATGAGCAGTTCTTC.

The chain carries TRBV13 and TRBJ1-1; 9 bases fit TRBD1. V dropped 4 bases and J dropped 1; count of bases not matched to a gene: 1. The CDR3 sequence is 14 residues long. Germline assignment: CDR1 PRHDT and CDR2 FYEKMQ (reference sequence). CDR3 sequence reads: CASSWDRANTEAFF. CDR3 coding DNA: TGTGCCAGCAGCTGGGACAGGGCGAACACTGAAGCTTTCTTT.